This TCR beta chain was profiled in a study of identical twins. TCRdb reprocessed the 5' RACE reads with MiXCR, giving one entry per CDR3 protein. The table records about 190,000 distinct CDR3 sequences, roughly 15% of them present only once. The germline V gene encodes CDR1 SQVTM and CDR2 ANQGSEA. The length of the CDR3 is 11 residues. The ends were cut back, 7 bases at V and 4 bases at J, with 8 bases in the middle. These same data were also listed under a study on T cells expressing NK-cell markers. That study adds: Repertoire data for TCR beta were derived from sorted T cells (CD3+CD56+NKG2C+, CD3+CD56+NKG2C- and CD3+CD56-NKG2C+). The study found these clonotypes also leading the CD3+CD56-NKG2C+ fraction in a few donors.

This chain uses TRBV29-1 with TRBJ2-1, with D unclear. Sequences were obtained from CD8+ T cells sorted from blood. This receptor was identified in a woman younger than 35 in good health. The CDR3 loop reads CSAYIYNEQFF. Written as DNA, the CDR3 is TGCAGCGCTTATATTTACAATGAGCAGTTCTTC.